The rows below give T cell receptor beta chains drawn from one sample of a study of blood T cell repertoires in COVID-19. Assay used: immunoSEQ multiplex PCR; TCRdb lists only in-frame clones, some missing. The profile covers some 300,000 clones, with roughly 91% appearing a single time and 2.9% taken by the ten largest. Sequenced sample: PBMCs or T cells enriched from blood (not recorded which). The receptors stem from a woman aged 45-65 years who had been exposed to COVID-19. CDR3s include the opening cysteine and the closing phenylalanine or tryptophan. Fields, in order: D gene, V gene, J gene, clone size, CDR3 DNA, CDR3 protein. A D gene is named only where the DNA matches it firmly. Only some rows state a clone size, as once, few, many or a class for expanded clones.

D: NA
V: TRBV4-1
J: TRBJ2-5
size: NA
DNA: TGCGCCAGCAGCCTCTCTCCACTTCGTCGACAAGAGACCCAGTACTTC
CDR3: CASSLSPLRRQETQYF

D: TRBD1
V: TRBV6-5
J: TRBJ1-4
size: NA
DNA: TGTGCCAGCAGAGGGACAGTATATGAAAAACTGTTTTTT
CDR3: CASRGTVYEKLFF

D: NA
V: TRBV5-1
J: TRBJ2-7
size: NA
DNA: TGCGCCAGCAGCAGAAATGGGCAGGGTCCCCACGAGCAGTACTTC
CDR3: CASSRNGQGPHEQYF

D: NA
V: TRBV7-2
J: TRBJ1-5
size: NA
DNA: TGTGCCAGCAGCTTAATAGCAGGGGCGGTGCAGCCCCAGCATTTT
CDR3: CASSLIAGAVQPQHF

D: NA
V: TRBV27
J: TRBJ1-5
size: NA
DNA: TGTGCCAGCAGTTTTTGGGGGGACCAGCCCCAGCATTTT
CDR3: CASSFWGDQPQHF

D: NA
V: TRBV7-8
J: TRBJ1-1
size: NA
DNA: TGTGCCAGCAGCTTACGGGTGGACACTGAAGCTTTCTTT
CDR3: CASSLRVDTEAFF

D: NA
V: TRBV5-1
J: TRBJ1-1
size: NA
DNA: TGCGCCAGCAGCACTCCGGGACAAAACACTGAAGCTTTCTTT
CDR3: CASSTPGQNTEAFF

D: NA
V: TRBV9
J: TRBJ2-5
size: once
DNA: TGTGCCAGCAGCGGAGGGACACCCCAAGAGACCCAGTACTTC
CDR3: CASSGGTPQETQYF

D: NA
V: TRBV12-3/TRBV12-4
J: TRBJ2-7
size: NA
DNA: TGTGCCAGCAGTGGGGGGTACGAGCAGTACTTC
CDR3: CASSGGYEQYF

D: TRBD1
V: TRBV28
J: TRBJ1-1
size: NA
DNA: TGTGCCAGCAGTTTGGGAGCCGGGACAGGCCTTCGACGGGTCACTGAAGCTTTCTTT
CDR3: CASSLGAGTGLRRVTEAFF

D: NA
V: TRBV6-5
J: TRBJ1-2
size: NA
DNA: TGTGCCAGCACCTCCGAACTGTACTATGGCTACACCTTC
CDR3: CASTSELYYGYTF

D: NA
V: TRBV3-1/TRBV3-2
J: TRBJ1-1
size: NA
DNA: TGTGCCAGCAGCGCCACAGGGTTTGAAGCTTTCTTT
CDR3: CASSATGFEAFF

D: TRBD1
V: TRBV2
J: TRBJ1-2
size: NA
DNA: TGTGCCAGCGTACAGGGGAATAGAGGCTACACCTTC
CDR3: CASVQGNRGYTF

D: NA
V: TRBV5-6
J: TRBJ1-3
size: NA
DNA: TGTGCCAGCAGCTTGTTGAGGGAGTCTGGAAACACCATATATTTT
CDR3: CASSLLRESGNTIYF

D: NA
V: TRBV4-1
J: TRBJ1-3
size: NA
DNA: TGCGCCAGCAGCCAAGTCGAGGCTGGAAACACCATATATTTT
CDR3: CASSQVEAGNTIYF

D: NA
V: TRBV18
J: TRBJ2-7
size: NA
DNA: TGTGCCAGCTCAACAGGGAGTCCTCAAGGAGCGAAACGTTACGAGCAGTACTTC
CDR3: CASSTGSPQGAKRYEQYF

D: TRBD1
V: TRBV2
J: TRBJ2-7
size: NA
DNA: TGTGCCAGCAGTAGTCCCGGGACAGGGCCCGAGCAGTACTTC
CDR3: CASSSPGTGPEQYF

D: TRBD1
V: TRBV5-1
J: TRBJ1-3
size: once
DNA: TGCGCCAGCAGCCCAGGAGCCGCTAAGGGGGCAGCTGGAAACACCATATATTTT
CDR3: CASSPGAAKGAAGNTIYF

D: NA
V: TRBV30
J: TRBJ1-1
size: NA
DNA: TGTGCCTGGAGAGGGATCATTCCGGGACACCCTCCAGACACTGAAGCTTTCTTT
CDR3: CAWRGIIPGHPPDTEAFF

D: TRBD1
V: TRBV5-1
J: TRBJ1-2
size: once
DNA: TGCGCCAGCAGCTTGGCCATCGTGACAGGGGAAGGCTACACCTTC
CDR3: CASSLAIVTGEGYTF

D: TRBD1
V: TRBV7-6
J: TRBJ2-7
size: NA
DNA: TGTGCCAGCAGCTTAGCCGTGACAGGGGGCTACGAGCAGTACTTC
CDR3: CASSLAVTGGYEQYF

D: TRBD1
V: TRBV6-5
J: TRBJ1-5
size: once
DNA: TGTGCCAGCAGGGGACAGGGGAGTAGCAATCAGCCCCAGCATTTT
CDR3: CASRGQGSSNQPQHF

D: NA
V: TRBV6-2/TRBV6-3
J: TRBJ2-7
size: NA
DNA: TGTGCCAGCAGCCCACAAGTCGCTCCCGAGCAGTACTTC
CDR3: CASSPQVAPEQYF

D: TRBD1
V: TRBV5-4
J: TRBJ2-2
size: NA
DNA: TGTGCCAGCAGCTTGCAGGGGGCCGGGGAGCTGTTTTTT
CDR3: CASSLQGAGELFF

D: TRBD1
V: TRBV6-4
J: TRBJ1-6
size: NA
DNA: TGTGCCAGCAGTGACTCGTACAGGGGGAATTCACCCCTCCACTTT
CDR3: CASSDSYRGNSPLHF

D: NA
V: TRBV28
J: TRBJ1-1
size: once
DNA: TGTGCCAGCAGTAACGTTCAGGGTCGCACTGAAGCTTTCTTT
CDR3: CASSNVQGRTEAFF

D: NA
V: TRBV1
J: TRBJ2-7
size: NA
DNA: TGCACCAGCAGCCAAAACATCCGACCGACAGGTCCTCGCGACGAGCAGTACTTC
CDR3: CTSSQNIRPTGPRDEQYF

D: TRBD1
V: TRBV7-9
J: TRBJ1-6
size: few
DNA: TGTGCCAGCAGCTCCCCCCAGGGGGTGGTGTATTCACCCCTCCACTTT
CDR3: CASSSPQGVVYSPLHF

D: TRBD1
V: TRBV5-4
J: TRBJ2-7
size: once
DNA: TGTGCCAGCAGCGGGGGACAGAGGAACGAGCAGTACTTC
CDR3: CASSGGQRNEQYF

D: NA
V: TRBV6-5
J: TRBJ1-2
size: NA
DNA: TGTGCCAGCAGTTACTCGCGGGGGCCCTATGGCTACACCTTC
CDR3: CASSYSRGPYGYTF

D: TRBD2
V: TRBV28
J: TRBJ2-3
size: NA
DNA: TGTGCCAGCAGCCCGGCGGGGGGGCCGACCACAGATACGCAGTATTTT
CDR3: CASSPAGGPTTDTQYF

D: TRBD2
V: TRBV7-2
J: TRBJ2-5
size: NA
DNA: TGTGCCAGCACCCCCCGGATAGCGGGGGGAAGATTACAAGAGACCCAGTACTTC
CDR3: CASTPRIAGGRLQETQYF

D: NA
V: TRBV3-1/TRBV3-2
J: TRBJ1-6
size: NA
DNA: TGTGCCAGCAGCCAAAGGGGGGAGGGCGCAAGGCTCCACTTT
CDR3: CASSQRGEGARLHF

D: TRBD1
V: TRBV5-1
J: TRBJ1-3
size: NA
DNA: TGCGCCAGCAGAACAGGGGATGGCTTCGGCACCATATATTTT
CDR3: CASRTGDGFGTIYF

D: TRBD1
V: TRBV5-5
J: TRBJ2-2
size: NA
DNA: TGTGCCAGCAGCTTGGTTCCGGGACAGGGCGCCGGGGAGCTGTTTTTT
CDR3: CASSLVPGQGAGELFF

D: TRBD1
V: TRBV25-1
J: TRBJ2-5
size: NA
DNA: TGTGCCAGCAGTGAGTGGCGGACAGGGGTAATTGGGGAGACCCAGTACTTC
CDR3: CASSEWRTGVIGETQYF

D: TRBD2
V: TRBV7-6
J: TRBJ2-2
size: NA
DNA: TGTGCCAGCAGCTCCCGGGTCAGGGAGGGCACCGGGGAGCTGTTTTTT
CDR3: CASSSRVREGTGELFF

D: TRBD1
V: TRBV6-5
J: TRBJ1-4
size: NA
DNA: TGTGCCAGCAGTTACCGGCCGGGACAGGGTAGTGAAAAACTGTTTTTT
CDR3: CASSYRPGQGSEKLFF

D: NA
V: TRBV6-5
J: TRBJ1-1
size: NA
DNA: TGTGCCAGCAGGAAGGGGGTAACTGAAGGTGAAGCTTTCTTT
CDR3: CASRKGVTEGEAFF

D: NA
V: TRBV28
J: TRBJ2-1
size: NA
DNA: TGTGCCAGCAGCCCTCTAGGCGGGTGGGGGGTGGAGCAGTTCTTC
CDR3: CASSPLGGWGVEQFF

D: TRBD2
V: TRBV5-5
J: TRBJ2-3
size: NA
DNA: TGTGCCAGCACGAGACGGGGGGACACAGATACGCAGTATTTT
CDR3: CASTRRGDTDTQYF

D: TRBD2
V: TRBV14
J: TRBJ2-7
size: NA
DNA: TGTGCAAGCGGGACTTTCAAATACGAGCAGTACTTC
CDR3: CASGTFKYEQYF

D: NA
V: TRBV2
J: TRBJ1-5
size: few
DNA: TGTGCCAGCAGTCCAGGGAATCAGGCCCAGCATTTT
CDR3: CASSPGNQAQHF

D: TRBD2
V: TRBV7-2
J: TRBJ2-3
size: NA
DNA: TGTGCCAGCAGCTGGATTCTAGCGGGGGGGCCGGTAGATACGCAGTATTTT
CDR3: CASSWILAGGPVDTQYF

D: NA
V: TRBV15
J: TRBJ2-7
size: NA
DNA: TGTGCCACCAGCAGAGCTAGGAACGAGCAGTACTTC
CDR3: CATSRARNEQYF

D: NA
V: TRBV30
J: TRBJ2-7
size: NA
DNA: TGTGCCTGGAGCCCTACAGGGCAAGAGCAGTACTTC
CDR3: CAWSPTGQEQYF

D: NA
V: TRBV27
J: TRBJ2-7
size: NA
DNA: TGTGCCAGCAGTTTGCTAGGGGGCGGGGCGGCCTACGAGCAGTACTTC
CDR3: CASSLLGGGAAYEQYF

D: NA
V: TRBV12-3/TRBV12-4
J: TRBJ1-5
size: NA
DNA: TGTGCCAGCAGGGCCCAGGGAGGTCAGCCCCAGCATTTT
CDR3: CASRAQGGQPQHF

D: NA
V: TRBV14
J: TRBJ2-7
size: few
DNA: TGTGCCAGCAGCCAAGACGCGGATTACGAGCAGTACTTC
CDR3: CASSQDADYEQYF

D: NA
V: TRBV7-9
J: TRBJ2-7
size: NA
DNA: TGTGCCAGCAGCTTATTCACCTACGAGCAGTACTTC
CDR3: CASSLFTYEQYF

D: NA
V: TRBV19
J: TRBJ1-6
size: NA
DNA: TGTGCCAGTAGTTTGACAGATTACAGCTCCTATAATTCACCCCTCCACTTT
CDR3: CASSLTDYSSYNSPLHF